Presented here are 7 T cell receptor beta chains from one specimen sequenced in a study of graft-versus-host responses after intestinal transplantation. Their recognized antigens are unknown. The repertoire was sequenced with immunoSEQ multiplex PCR; TCRdb's copy has only in-frame clones and lacks some. This sample has over 80,000 clones, with about nine tenths found just once. The source material was unstimulated CD4+ T cells sorted from spleen or lymph node cells, sampled before transplant. The receptors derive from a human donor who was the organ donor for an intestinal transplant.

This clone was found a few times. The genes are TRBV12-5 and TRBJ1-1, with D perhaps TRBD1 (6 bases). The V and J ends lost 6 bases and 1 base respectively, with 9 bases between them. The CDR3 runs to 13 residues. The germline CDR1 and CDR2 sequences are LGHNT and FRNRAP. The CDR3 spells CASGYRENTEAFF. DNA for the CDR3: TGTGCTAGTGGATACAGGGAGAACACTGAAGCTTTCTTT.

The gene calls are TRBV7-9 and TRBJ1-2; D is possibly TRBD1 (6 bases). With 5 bases removed from V and 4 bases from J, the gap between germline ends came to 11 bases. This CDR3 has 13 amino acids. The germline gives CDR1 SEHNR, CDR2 FQNEAQ (reference sequence). The CDR3 region is CASSIDRSYGYTF. DNA for the CDR3: TGTGCCAGCAGCATCGACAGGTCCTATGGCTACACCTTC.

The chain is built from TRBV6-1 and TRBJ2-2; 8 bases map to TRBD1. Germline trimming cut 4 bases from V and 5 bases from J; bases unmatched to any gene: 9. Germline V gene sequence: CDR1 MNHNS, CDR2 SASEGT. The CDR3 sequence is 16 residues long. The CDR3 DNA is TGTGCCAGCAGTGCAAGTCTCAGGGGGCTTACCGGGGAGCTGTTTTTT. This encodes CASSASLRGLTGELFF.

The J gene is TRBJ2-1, the V gene TRBV6-6; 9 nucleotides agree with TRBD2. Germline V gene data show CDR1 as MNHNY and CDR2 as SVGAGI (reference sequence). The CDR3 runs to 13 residues. V dropped 3 bases and J dropped 14; count of bases not matched to a gene: 8. DNA of the CDR3: TGTGCCAGCAGTTATGGGGCTAGCGGGGTTAAGTTCTTC. This gives the protein CASSYGASGVKFF.

The V and J genes are TRBV6-4 and TRBJ2-7, with 7 bases lining up with TRBD1. Germline-derived CDR1 and CDR2 are MRHNA and SNTAGT. This CDR3 has 17 residues. The V segment lost 0 bases and the J segment 1 base; nucleotides outside the gene matches: 9. For the CDR3, the DNA is TGTGCCAGCAGTGACTCGAGTCGGGACAGAGGTTCCTACGAGCAGTACTTC. Translating it yields CASSDSSRDRGSYEQYF.

This chain joins TRBV10-3 and TRBJ1-2; 7 positions match TRBD1. Germline CDR1 ENHRY, CDR2 SYGVKD. The CDR3 is 12 amino acids. V was pared by 6 bases and J by 8 bases, with 6 bases of the junction left unmatched. CDR3 protein: CAIRGTVRGYTF. The CDR3 DNA sequence: TGTGCCATCAGAGGGACAGTCAGGGGCTACACCTTC.

The chain employs TRBV5-4 and TRBJ2-7; 10 nucleotides align to TRBD2. CDR3 length: 16 residues. Unmatched junction bases numbered 6, after V lost 2 bases and J lost 1 base. CDR1 SGHNT and CDR2 YYREEE come from the germline V gene (reference sequence). CDR3 sequence: CASSLSGGARSYEQYF. The CDR3 DNA reads as TGTGCCAGCAGCTTAAGCGGGGGGGCAAGGTCCTACGAGCAGTACTTC.